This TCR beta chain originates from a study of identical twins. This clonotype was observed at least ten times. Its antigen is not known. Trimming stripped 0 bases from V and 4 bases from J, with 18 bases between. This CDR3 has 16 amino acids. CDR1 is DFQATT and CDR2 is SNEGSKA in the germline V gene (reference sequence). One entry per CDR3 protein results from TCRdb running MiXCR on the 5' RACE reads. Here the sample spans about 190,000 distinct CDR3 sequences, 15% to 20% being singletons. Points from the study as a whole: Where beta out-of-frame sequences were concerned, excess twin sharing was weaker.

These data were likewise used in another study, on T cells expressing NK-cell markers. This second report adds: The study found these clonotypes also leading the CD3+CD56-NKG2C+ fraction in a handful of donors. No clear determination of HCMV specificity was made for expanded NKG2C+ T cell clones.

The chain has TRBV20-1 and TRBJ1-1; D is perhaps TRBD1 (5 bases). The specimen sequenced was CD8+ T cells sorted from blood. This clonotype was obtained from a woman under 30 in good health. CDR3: CSARDSQLGDSTEAFF. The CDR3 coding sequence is TGCAGTGCTAGAGACAGTCAGCTAGGGGACTCCACTGAAGCTTTCTTT.